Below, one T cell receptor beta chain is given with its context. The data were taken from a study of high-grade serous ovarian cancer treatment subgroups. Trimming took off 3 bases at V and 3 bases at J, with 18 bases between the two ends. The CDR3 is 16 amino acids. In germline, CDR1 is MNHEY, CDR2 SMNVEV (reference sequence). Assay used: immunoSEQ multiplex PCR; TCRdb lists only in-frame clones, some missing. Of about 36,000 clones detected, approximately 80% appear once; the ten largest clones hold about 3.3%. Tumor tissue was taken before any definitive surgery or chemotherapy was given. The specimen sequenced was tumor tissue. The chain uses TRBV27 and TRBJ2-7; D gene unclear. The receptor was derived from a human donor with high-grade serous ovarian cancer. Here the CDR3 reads CASSLSPPASGYEQYF. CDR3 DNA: TGTGCCAGCAGTTTGAGTCCGCCGGCGTCGGGCTACGAGCAGTACTTC.